The clone carrying this T cell receptor beta chain was recorded only once. There are 13 residues in the CDR3. The junction had 4 bases not matched to a gene; V was cut back by 8 bases and J by 6 bases. From germline, CDR1 is SNHLY and CDR2 FYNNEI. The data originate from a study of blood T cell repertoires in COVID-19. At the level of the study: Sites in the United States, Italy and Spain provided acute and convalescent COVID-19 samples. PBMCs, B-cell-depleted T cells, or T cells provided the cDNA or gDNA that made up the material.

Authors' analysis steps: For nucleated cells, counts were estimated from reference gene primer amplification. Data came from immunoSEQ multiplex PCR; TCRdb stores just in-frame clones and leaves some out. From that table come the V and J calls and clone size; the DNA was used to work out D and trimming. The sample yields fewer than 130,000 clones, around 68% seen once. Material: peripheral blood. The sequence derives from a woman aged 55-70 years with acute or convalescent COVID-19. V usage is TRBV2 and J usage is TRBJ2-1; TRBD2 agrees at 10 bases. CDR3: CASYSGGANEQFF. The CDR3 coding sequence is TGTGCCAGCTACAGCGGGGGGGCCAATGAGCAGTTCTTC.